Shown below are 25 T cell receptor beta chains from a single sample sequenced in a study of beta chain features in type 1 diabetes (dated 2018 in TCRdb). What the study reported, not specific to this receptor: A moderate but significant shortening of TCRB CDR3 length was observed in type 1 diabetes patients in all four CD4+ subsets.

Library construction relied on the immunoSEQ multiplex PCR assay. All of the isolated RNA was reverse transcribed with the High Capacity cDNA Reverse Transcription Kit, so expressed TCRB transcripts were sequenced. As stored in TCRdb, this immuneACCESS dataset retains in-frame rearrangements with V and J assigned. A fraction of the clones does not appear; measured against another copy, unresolved V genes explain less than half of the discrepancy, and the remainder lacks a known reason. The sample profile shows around 260,000 clones; around 21% of them were found once. The top ten hold around 0.03% of the sample. For these TCRs, the target antigens are not known. Sequencing input: naive CD4+ T cells from blood. This specimen's cell subset or site label, per the study, means: true naive CD4+ T cells. The receptors derive from a woman aged 40-49 years with type 1 diabetes.

CDR3 region: CASSPAGGGELFF. The DNA for the CDR3 is TGCGCCAGCAGCCCTGCAGGTGGCGGGGAGCTGTTTTTT. The rearrangement uses TRBV4-3 and TRBJ2-2, with no clear D. This CDR3 region has 13 residues. Germline CDR1 and CDR2: LGHNA and YSLEER. Trimming left V 4 bases short and J 7 bases short, with 10 bases between.

The chain combines TRBV4-1 with TRBJ1-5, with D possibly being TRBD1 (6 bases). Germline V lookup: CDR1 MGHRA, CDR2 YSYEKL. The CDR3 length is 16 residues. V was cut by 1 base and J by 5 bases, with 15 bases left in between. This CDR3 reads CASSQGGHREDQPQHF. The CDR3 DNA is TGCGCCAGCAGCCAAGGGGGTCACAGGGAAGATCAGCCCCAGCATTTT.

This clone was observed a handful of times. The chain recombines TRBV18 with TRBJ1-2; 11 positions match TRBD1. Germline assignment: CDR1 KGHSH and CDR2 LQKENI. This CDR3 contains 17 residues. The ends lost 2 bases at V and 8 bases at J; junction bases unmatched: 13. CDR3 sequence: CASSPVSAGQGAQGYTF. The CDR3 coding sequence is TGTGCCAGCTCACCAGTTTCTGCTGGACAGGGGGCGCAGGGCTACACCTTC.

V is TRBV5-6 and J is TRBJ1-4; D gene unclear. Trimming took 1 base from V and 8 from J, leaving 6 bases between them. The CDR3 length is 12 residues. The germline CDR1 and CDR2 sequences are SGHDT and YYEEEE. The DNA of the CDR3 is TGTGCCAGCAGCTTGATCCGGGAAAAACTGTTTTTT. Residues: CASSLIREKLFF.

This clone was seen more than once but under ten times. The genes are TRBV30 and TRBJ2-1; a possible D gene is TRBD2 (6 bases). Per the germline V gene, CDR1 is GTSNPN and CDR2 is SVGIG (reference sequence). The CDR3 totals 17 residues. Trimming shortened V by 4 bases and J by 5 bases, and 24 bases separated the two germline ends. In DNA form, the CDR3 reads TGTGCCTGGAATGGTCTAGCGTCCTTCGGGGCGGACAATGAGCAGTTCTTC. Encoded protein: CAWNGLASFGADNEQFF.

The chain recombines TRBV5-4 with TRBJ2-3; D might be TRBD2 (6 bases). Germline values: CDR1 SGHNT, CDR2 YYREEE (reference sequence). The CDR3 contains 14 residues. Trimming pared 3 bases from V and 0 bases from J, leaving 8 bases between. As DNA, the CDR3 is TGTGCCAGCAGCTCGACTAGGAGCACAGATACGCAGTATTTT. This gives the protein CASSSTRSTDTQYF.

This clone was detected only a few times. This chain links TRBV9 with TRBJ1-4; TRBD1 agrees at 7 bases. CDR3 size: 12 residues. The junction had 8 bases not matched to a gene; V was cut back by 4 bases and J by 14 bases. Germline CDR1 SGDLS, CDR2 YYNGEE. CDR3 sequence: CASSPGQDRLFF. DNA of the CDR3: TGTGCCAGCAGCCCCGGACAGGATCGGCTGTTTTTT.

The rearrangement links TRBV27 to TRBJ2-3; a weak D match, TRBD1 (6 bases). Germline V CDR1 and CDR2: MNHEY, SMNVEV (reference sequence). The CDR3 contains 14 residues. V was pared by 6 bases and J by 6 bases, with 16 bases between. The CDR3 sequence: CASRGAKPGDTQYF. The CDR3, as DNA: TGTGCCAGCAGGGGGGCTAAACCGGGGGATACGCAGTATTTT.

In its sample, this clone was seen once. The V and J genes are TRBV4-3 and TRBJ1-2; 8 nucleotides agree with TRBD1. CDR3 length: 15 amino acids. CDR1 is LGHNA and CDR2 is YSLEER in the germline V gene. The V and J ends lost 4 bases and 8 bases, in that order; junction bases with no gene match: 12. CDR3: CASSRVGQGVRGYTF. CDR3 DNA sequence: TGCGCCAGCAGCCGGGTCGGACAGGGAGTAAGGGGCTACACCTTC.

The sample holds a few counts of this clone. This CDR3 reads CASSLISPGGTNEKLFF. The DNA of the CDR3 is TGTGCCAGCAGCTTAATCAGTCCCGGCGGGACTAATGAAAAACTGTTTTTT. V gene TRBV7-9 combines with J gene TRBJ1-4; D uncertain. This CDR3 has 17 amino acids. CDR1 is SEHNR and CDR2 is FQNEAQ in the germline V gene (reference sequence). V lost 2 bases to trimming and J lost 2 bases, with 15 bases between them.

This clone was picked up a small number of times. V and J are TRBV9 and TRBJ2-3; 11 positions agree with TRBD2. The J segment lost 0 bases and the V segment lost 5 bases, leaving 5 bases of the junction unmatched. This CDR3 spans 16 amino acids. Germline assignment: CDR1 SGDLS and CDR2 YYNGEE. The CDR3 loop reads CASSLSGRVSTDTQYF. CDR3 sequence (DNA): TGTGCCAGCAGTCTTAGCGGGAGGGTTAGCACAGATACGCAGTATTTT.

This clone was counted between two and nine times. J is TRBJ1-2 and V is TRBV5-4; 7 nucleotides line up with TRBD1. Germline CDR1 reads SGHNT; CDR2 reads YYREEE (reference sequence). This CDR3 is built from 13 residues. V was clipped by 4 bases and J by 3 bases; unmatched bases: 3. CDR3 amino acids: CASSLGQDYGYTF. The CDR3 DNA reads as TGTGCCAGCAGCCTCGGACAGGACTATGGCTACACCTTC.

This clone showed up just a few times. The gene calls are TRBV18 and TRBJ2-2, with 9 bases identical to TRBD1. CDR1 is KGHSH and CDR2 is LQKENI in the germline V gene. The CDR3 has 14 residues. J gave up 9 bases and V 2 bases, and 4 bases lay outside the gene matches. CDR3 protein: CASSPLGQGRELFF. The CDR3 DNA follows: TGTGCCAGCTCACCATTGGGACAGGGCCGGGAGCTGTTTTTT. Looking up the rest from reference TRBV18 and TRBJ2-2 gives the full variable domain: NAGVMQNPRHLVRRRGQEARLRCSPMKGHSHVYWYRQLPEEGLKFMVYLQKENIIDESGMPKERFSAEFPKEGPSILRIQQVVRGDSAAYFCASSPLGQGRELFFGEGSRLTVL.

There are a few counts of this clone. The DNA of the CDR3 is TGTGCCAGTACCCGGACAGGGGCATCCTACGAGCAGTACTTC. This sequence encodes CASTRTGASYEQYF. The chain couples TRBV19 to TRBJ2-7; TRBD1 matches at 9 bases. The CDR3 totals 14 residues. Germline lookup yields CDR1 LNHDA and CDR2 SQIVND (reference sequence). V trimming: 7 bases; J trimming: 1 base; junction bases outside the gene matches: 5.

The genes are TRBV7-2 and TRBJ2-4, with 9 bases matching TRBD1. J was trimmed by 5 bases and V by 5 bases; bases with no gene match: 4. CDR1 is SGHTA and CDR2 is FQGNSA in the germline V gene. The CDR3 sequence is 14 residues long. CDR3 protein: CASSPWTGENIQYF. The CDR3 nucleotides read TGTGCCAGCAGCCCGTGGACAGGGGAAAACATTCAGTACTTC.

This clone was counted only a few times. J is TRBJ2-7 and V is TRBV7-2; 7 bases match TRBD1. Losses at the gene ends were 4 bases for V and 3 bases for J; bases not matched to a gene: 9. CDR3 length: 15 amino acids. From germline, CDR1 is SGHTA and CDR2 FQGNSA. The CDR3 protein is CASSSTPGQSYEQYF. The CDR3, as DNA: TGTGCCAGCAGCTCAACGCCGGGACAGAGCTACGAGCAGTACTTC. The full variable domain, with the rest looked up from reference TRBV7-2 and TRBJ2-7, is GAGVSQSPSNKVTEKGKDVELRCDPISGHTALYWYRQSLGQGLEFLIYFQGNSAPDKSGLPSDRFSAERTGGSVSTLTIQRTQQEDSAVYLCASSSTPGQSYEQYFGPGTRLTVT.

This clone was observed a handful of times. The chain recombines TRBV4-1 with TRBJ1-5; D remains ambiguous. The CDR3 totals 13 residues. V lost 0 bases and J 6 bases, leaving 6 bases between the germline ends. CDR1 and CDR2 (germline): MGHRA, YSYEKL. The CDR3: CASSQESFQPQHF. The DNA for the CDR3 is TGCGCCAGCAGCCAAGAGAGTTTTCAGCCCCAGCATTTT.

The rearrangement joins TRBV10-3 to TRBJ1-6, with TRBD1 matching 7 bases. The CDR3 is 14 residues long. J lost 4 bases, V lost 8 bases, and 5 bases had no gene match. The V gene's germline CDR1 is ENHRY and CDR2 SYGVKD. The CDR3 loop is CAIRQGAYNSPLHF. DNA for the CDR3: TGTGCCATCCGACAGGGCGCGTATAATTCACCCCTCCACTTT.

The chain links TRBV28 to TRBJ2-7; no firm D call. Germline V CDR1 and CDR2: MDHEN, SYDVKM. This CDR3 has 14 amino acids. V lost 2 bases to trimming and J lost 1 base, with 9 bases between them. CDR3 nucleotides: TGTGCCAGCAGTTTAAGGAGCCTGTCCTACGAGCAGTACTTC. Its translation: CASSLRSLSYEQYF.

This chain links TRBV5-4 with TRBJ2-5; 11 bases line up with TRBD2. The CDR3 runs 15 residues. V gave up 3 bases and J gave up 2 bases; unmatched junction bases: 3. Germline values: CDR1 SGHNT, CDR2 YYREEE (reference sequence). CDR3 sequence: CASSSGLAGQETQYF. The CDR3 coding sequence is TGTGCCAGCAGCTCCGGACTAGCGGGTCAAGAGACCCAGTACTTC.

The J gene is TRBJ2-3, the V gene TRBV9, with 7 bases identical to TRBD1. Germline V gene sequence: CDR1 SGDLS, CDR2 YYNGEE. The CDR3 sequence is 15 residues long. V lost 5 bases to trimming and J lost 2 bases; unmatched junction nucleotides: 8. The CDR3 DNA sequence: TGTGCCAGCAGTTCCCGGGACAGCTACACAGATACGCAGTATTTT. It is translated as CASSSRDSYTDTQYF.

The chain carries TRBV6-4 and TRBJ1-2; TRBD1 is a possible D gene (6 bases). There are 12 residues in the CDR3. Between the trimmed V and J ends, which lost 2 bases and 6 bases, there was a span of 7 bases. Germline assignment: CDR1 MRHNA and CDR2 SNTAGT. The CDR3 coding sequence is TGTGCCAGCAGTGACAACAGGGATGGCTACACCTTC. Translating it yields CASSDNRDGYTF.

This clone was counted between two and nine times. The chain combines TRBV7-9 with TRBJ1-1, with 8 bases identical to TRBD1. Trimming at V came to 5 bases and at J to 3 bases, leaving 5 bases not matched to a gene. The CDR3 totals 14 residues. Germline CDR1 is SEHNR and CDR2 is FQNEAQ (reference sequence). CDR3 sequence: CASSPGQVYTEAFF. DNA of the CDR3: TGTGCCAGCAGCCCGGGACAGGTTTACACTGAAGCTTTCTTT. Filled out from reference TRBV7-9 and TRBJ1-1, the complete variable domain reads DTGVSQNPRHKITKRGQNVTFRCDPISEHNRLYWYRQTLGQGPEFLTYFQNEAQLEKSRLLSDRFSAERPKGSFSTLEIQRTEQGDSAMYLCASSPGQVYTEAFFGQGTRLTVV.

The chain is built from TRBV18 and TRBJ2-3; D uncertain. Trimming stripped 3 bases from V and 7 bases from J, with 8 bases between. The CDR3 is 12 residues long. Germline V gene sequence: CDR1 KGHSH, CDR2 LQKENI. The CDR3 nucleotides read TGTGCCAGCTCACCGTCTTCGTATACGCAGTATTTT. This sequence encodes CASSPSSYTQYF.

There are a few counts of this clone. Other DNA variants within this sample encode the same CDR3. The chain recombines TRBV5-1 with TRBJ2-7; D not certain. The CDR3 extends over 14 amino acids. The germline V and J ends were trimmed by 2 bases and 0 bases, with 9 bases remaining between them. The germline gives CDR1 SGHRS, CDR2 YFSETQ. The CDR3 DNA is TGCGCCAGCAGCTTAGGCGGATCCTCCTACGAGCAGTACTTC. Translated: CASSLGGSSYEQYF.